What follows are 25 T cell receptor beta chains derived from one specimen sequenced in a study of graft-versus-host responses after intestinal transplantation. The graft tissue was processed, and this released both intraepithelial and lamina propria lymphocytes. The repertoire was sequenced with immunoSEQ multiplex PCR; TCRdb's copy has only in-frame clones and lacks some. Among 4,500 to 5,000 clones listed, approximately 80% were seen once. The sequencing here drew on ileum tissue, taken 120 to 130 days after intestinal transplantation. These receptors came from a human patient who received an intestinal transplant, so some T cells may come from the graft donor.

J is TRBJ2-2 and V is TRBV15; D ambiguous. The CDR3 contains 18 residues. Germline values: CDR1 LNHNV, CDR2 YYDKDF (reference sequence). With 1 base removed from V and 3 bases from J, the gap between germline ends came to 18 bases. CDR3 sequence: CATSRATARFFDTGELFF. In DNA form, the CDR3 reads TGTGCCACCAGCAGAGCAACAGCTCGCTTTTTCGACACCGGGGAGCTGTTTTTT.

The count of this clone is one. The gene calls are TRBV6-1 and TRBJ2-7; D might be TRBD1 (5 bases). Germline V gives CDR1 MNHNS, CDR2 SASEGT. The CDR3 spans 14 residues. The germline V and J ends were trimmed by 7 bases and 3 bases, with 16 bases remaining between them. CDR3 in DNA: TGTGCCAGCAACTGGGAAGGGGAAGTCTACGAGCAGTACTTC. Translated, it gives CASNWEGEVYEQYF.

The chain recombines TRBV23-1 with TRBJ1-2, with 8 bases fitting TRBD1. TRBV23-1 is given ORF status, its function remaining uncertain. The ends lost 2 bases at V and 7 bases at J; junction bases unmatched: 12. The CDR3 sequence is 16 residues long. CDR3 coding DNA: TGCGCCAGCAGTCAAGGTTGGCAGGACAGGGACGGTGGCTACACCTTC. Translation gives CASSQGWQDRDGGYTF.

This clone occurred a few times. The chain carries TRBV6-4 and TRBJ1-5; 7 nucleotides align to TRBD1. Looked up from germline, CDR1 is MRHNA and CDR2 is SNTAGT. The CDR3 runs 15 residues. J gave up 3 bases and V 0 bases, and 2 bases lay outside the gene matches. The CDR3 spells CASSDSGGANQPQHF. The DNA for the CDR3 is TGTGCCAGCAGTGACTCAGGGGGCGCCAATCAGCCCCAGCATTTT.

The chain employs TRBV6-6 and TRBJ2-7; TRBD1 aligns across 10 bases. The CDR3 is made up of 14 amino acids. Germline lookup yields CDR1 MNHNY and CDR2 SVGAGI (reference sequence). V lost 5 bases to trimming and J lost 3 bases; unmatched junction nucleotides: 4. The DNA of the CDR3 is TGTGCCAGCAGTCCAGACAGGGGGCTCTACGAGCAGTACTTC. This translates into CASSPDRGLYEQYF.

This chain links TRBV7-9 with TRBJ2-1; possibly TRBD1 or TRBD2 for D (5 bases each). The germline gives CDR1 SEHNR, CDR2 FQNEAQ (reference sequence). The CDR3 has 13 residues. Between the trimmed V and J ends, which lost 5 bases and 0 bases, there was a span of 5 bases. CDR3 bases: TGTGCCAGCAGCGGGGGCTCCTACAATGAGCAGTTCTTC. It yields the protein CASSGGSYNEQFF.

This rearrangement joins TRBV6-1 to TRBJ2-5, with D possibly being TRBD1 (6 bases). TRBJ2-7 explains the end of the DNA better; the J call may be wrong. Germline V gene data show CDR1 as MNHNS and CDR2 as SASEGT. CDR3 length: 11 amino acids. CDR3 amino acids: CATGDGGEQYF. The CDR3 nucleotides are TGTGCCACAGGGGATGGAGGCGAGCAGTACTTC.

The chain couples TRBV6-4 to TRBJ2-2; no reliable D call. CDR3 size: 13 residues. V shed 3 bases and J shed 4 bases, with 6 bases lying between them. The germline CDR1 and CDR2 sequences are MRHNA and SNTAGT. The CDR3 reads CASSEGPTGELFF. CDR3 DNA: TGTGCCAGCAGTGAGGGTCCCACCGGGGAGCTGTTTTTT.

The chain couples TRBV10-3 to TRBJ1-1; D ambiguous. V lost 3 bases and J 3 bases, leaving 2 bases between the germline ends. CDR1 is ENHRY and CDR2 is SYGVKD in the germline V gene. The CDR3 totals 11 residues. Here the CDR3 reads CAISDYTEAFF. CDR3 bases: TGTGCCATCAGTGATTACACTGAAGCTTTCTTT.

The CDR3 here is CASSELRADTQYF. CDR3 in DNA: TGTGCCAGCAGTGAACTACGGGCAGATACGCAGTATTTT. J is TRBJ2-3 and V is TRBV6-1; the D is unclear. CDR1 is MNHNS, CDR2 SASEGT, per germline. This CDR3 has 13 residues. V lost 2 bases and J 4 bases, leaving 7 bases between the germline ends.

This chain uses TRBV19 with TRBJ2-3; D is perhaps TRBD2 (6 bases). CDR3 length: 16 amino acids. V was trimmed by 2 bases and J by 7 bases, leaving 19 bases between them. The germline CDR1 and CDR2 sequences are LNHDA and SQIVND (reference sequence). CDR3 in amino acids: CASSITGTLEQNTQYF. As DNA, the CDR3 is TGTGCCAGTAGTATAACTGGGACTCTGGAGCAGAATACGCAGTATTTT.

The chain joins TRBV16 to TRBJ2-4; no definite D call. Germline CDR1 KGHSY, CDR2 FQNENV. Trimming pared 1 base from V and 9 bases from J, leaving 16 bases between. The CDR3 runs 15 residues. In DNA, the CDR3 is TGTGCCAGCAGCCAATTAGGGCCGGGTTCGAGCATTCAGTACTTC. Translation gives CASSQLGPGSSIQYF.

As to this clone: One end of the junction does not line up with germline, which may come from a read error. V is TRBV9 and J is TRBJ2-3, with 11 bases that match TRBD2. The CDR3 runs 16 residues. The V gene's germline CDR1 is SGDLS and CDR2 YYNGEE. The CDR3 sequence is CAGSDGTSGSTDTQYF. In nucleotides, the CDR3 is TGTGCCGGCAGCGATGGGACTAGCGGATCCACAGATACGCAGTATTTT.

On this clone: Other nucleotide sequences in the sample specify the same CDR3. The chain is built from TRBV7-3 and TRBJ2-3, with 7 positions matching TRBD2. The junction had 7 bases not matched to a gene; V was cut back by 1 base and J by 0 bases. CDR3 length equals 17 residues. Germline loops: CDR1 SGHTA, CDR2 FQGTGA. The CDR3 nucleotides are TGTGCCAGCAGCTTAATATGGCTAGCGGATAGCACAGATACGCAGTATTTT. This gives the protein CASSLIWLADSTDTQYF.

The genes are TRBV25-1 and TRBJ2-7; D remains ambiguous. Trimming took off 6 bases at V and 3 bases at J, with 9 bases between the two ends. The CDR3 is 12 amino acids. CDR1 and CDR2 from the germline V gene are MGHDK and SYGVNS. The CDR3 nucleotides read TGTGCCAGCAGCGATACACTCTACGAGCAGTACTTC. This codes for CASSDTLYEQYF.

The chain couples TRBV2 to TRBJ2-1, with D perhaps matching TRBD1 or TRBD2 (5 bases each). The germline V and J ends were trimmed by 8 bases and 0 bases, with 14 bases remaining between them. Germline assignment: CDR1 SNHLY and CDR2 FYNNEI. The CDR3 consists of 15 residues. CDR3 in amino acids: CASGWDAASYNEQFF. CDR3 in DNA: TGTGCCAGCGGTTGGGACGCCGCCTCCTACAATGAGCAGTTCTTC.

Details on this clone: Sequence at one end of the junction differs from germline and may be a read error. V usage is TRBV6-1 and J usage is TRBJ1-5; D is unclear. This CDR3 contains 15 residues. The germline V gene has CDR1 MNHNS and CDR2 SASEGT. This CDR3 reads CASSGYDTVNQPRHF. Here the CDR3 DNA reads TGTGCCAGCAGTGGATATGACACGGTCAATCAGCCCCGGCATTTT.

This clone has just one count. The chain has TRBV7-9 and TRBJ1-2; D remains ambiguous. CDR1 and CDR2 (germline): SEHNR, FQNEAQ (reference sequence). The CDR3 has 13 residues. V lost 5 bases and J 8 bases, leaving 15 bases between the germline ends. The CDR3 DNA reads TGTGCCAGCAGCGCCTGGGGTCGGAAGGGCTACACCTTC. Translating it yields CASSAWGRKGYTF.

V is TRBV5-1 and J is TRBJ2-2, with D maybe TRBD2 (6 bases). The CDR3 runs to 14 residues. The V end lost 0 bases, the J end lost 10 bases, and 13 bases lay between the germline ends. CDR1 is SGHRS, CDR2 YFSETQ, per germline. In nucleotides, the CDR3 is TGCGCCAGCAGCTTGGAGGGCGGGATGGAGGAGCTGTTTTTT. Its translation: CASSLEGGMEELFF.

The chain joins TRBV6-6 to TRBJ2-1; 10 bases line up with TRBD1. The CDR3 length is 14 residues. The V gene end was trimmed by 5 bases and the J gene end by 6 bases; junction bases not matched to a gene: 4. Germline V gene lookup returns CDR1 MNHNY and CDR2 SVGAGI (reference sequence). DNA of the CDR3: TGTGCCAGCAGTGACAGGGGGCAGGGCAATGAGCAGTTCTTC. Translated, it gives CASSDRGQGNEQFF.

The chain carries TRBV5-6 and TRBJ2-3; no clear D. CDR1 is SGHDT, CDR2 YYEEEE, per germline. The CDR3 covers 13 residues. V lost 3 bases, J lost 6 bases, and 11 bases lay in between. The CDR3: CASSSTRSDTQYF. The DNA of the CDR3 is TGTGCCAGCAGCTCTACAAGAAGTGATACGCAGTATTTT.

V usage is TRBV27 and J usage is TRBJ2-7; D remains unclear. The CDR3 has 14 residues. Per germline, CDR1 MNHEY and CDR2 SMNVEV (reference sequence). V lost 1 base and J 5 bases, leaving 12 bases between the germline ends. The CDR3 coding sequence is TGTGCCAGCAGTTTATATCCCGGGTTGGACGAGCAGTACTTC. Protein: CASSLYPGLDEQYF.

This chain connects TRBV29-1 to TRBJ1-1; D gene unclear. Trimming left V 4 bases short and J 5 bases short, with 17 bases between. The CDR3 covers 14 residues. The germline V gene encodes CDR1 SQVTM and CDR2 ANQGSEA. CDR3 region: CSVGGIDAGTEAFF. CDR3 sequence (DNA): TGCAGCGTTGGGGGTATCGATGCGGGTACTGAAGCTTTCTTT.

The CDR3 region has the DNA TGCGCCAGCAGCCATGGGAGCGGGGCCGCGAACAATGAGCAGTTCTTC. Its translation: CASSHGSGAANNEQFF. The V gene is TRBV4-1, the J gene TRBJ2-1; 7 bases are a match to TRBD2. From germline, CDR1 is MGHRA and CDR2 YSYEKL. This CDR3 region has 16 residues. Unmatched junction bases numbered 10, after V lost 3 bases and J lost 5 bases.

This clone appeared a few times. The chain recombines TRBV19 with TRBJ1-3; the D gene is possibly TRBD1 (6 bases). Germline CDR1 LNHDA, CDR2 SQIVND (reference sequence). V shed 5 bases and J shed 0 bases, with 8 bases lying between them. The CDR3 sequence is 14 residues long. The DNA of the CDR3 is TGTGCCAGTAGTGAGGACAGCTCTGGAAACACCATATATTTT. Translating it yields CASSEDSSGNTIYF.